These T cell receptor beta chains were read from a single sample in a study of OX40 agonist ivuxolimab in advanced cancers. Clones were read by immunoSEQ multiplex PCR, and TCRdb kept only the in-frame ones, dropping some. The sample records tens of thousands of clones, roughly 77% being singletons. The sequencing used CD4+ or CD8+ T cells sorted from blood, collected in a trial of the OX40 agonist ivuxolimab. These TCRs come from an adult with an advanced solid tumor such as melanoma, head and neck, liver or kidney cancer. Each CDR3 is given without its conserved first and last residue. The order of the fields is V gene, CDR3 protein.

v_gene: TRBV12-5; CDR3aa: ASGLGLAGDEQF
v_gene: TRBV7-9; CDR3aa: ASSLRAGGPNEQF
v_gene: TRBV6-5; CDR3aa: ASSYSGTGDSYEQY
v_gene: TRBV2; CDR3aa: ASSVGETQPQH
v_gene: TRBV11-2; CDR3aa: ATRAVGANVLT
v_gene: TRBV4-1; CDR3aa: ASSQLLRNTEAF
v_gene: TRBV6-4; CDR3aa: ASSDSGLLTDTQY
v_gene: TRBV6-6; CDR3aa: ASRVRGISNQPQH
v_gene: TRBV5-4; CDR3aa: ASSPAGATEAF
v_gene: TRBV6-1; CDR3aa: ASSDGRNQPQH
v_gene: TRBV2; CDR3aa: ASSFGDRVYEQY
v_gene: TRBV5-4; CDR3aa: ASSLAASGATDTQY
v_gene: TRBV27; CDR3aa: ASSLGDIWLYNEQF
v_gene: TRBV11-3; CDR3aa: ASSLDGLAGGLHEQF
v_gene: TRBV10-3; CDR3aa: AISPPRGETQY
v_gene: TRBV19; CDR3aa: ASNLMGQGGTEAF
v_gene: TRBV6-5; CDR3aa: ASSRGSAAKLF
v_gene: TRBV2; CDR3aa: ASSGGRGRQETQY
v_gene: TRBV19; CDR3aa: ASSSGQRGSGTQY
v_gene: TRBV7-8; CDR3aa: ASSPAPTGGAIKETQY
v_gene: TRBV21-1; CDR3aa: ASSTLLRGRGETQY
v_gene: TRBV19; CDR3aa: ATQGQGATEAF
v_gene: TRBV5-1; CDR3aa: ASSSGAGSPLH
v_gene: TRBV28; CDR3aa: ASSFLIKRQGLNEQF
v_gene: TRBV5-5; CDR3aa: ASSPDRDFQETQY
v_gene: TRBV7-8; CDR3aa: ASSRAGGNNQPQH
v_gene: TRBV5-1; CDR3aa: ASSRDGTDQSPLH
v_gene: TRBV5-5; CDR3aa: ASSQETGQGELF
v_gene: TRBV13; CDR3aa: ASSLGQDQPQH
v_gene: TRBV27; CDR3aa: ASGSGATSYEQY
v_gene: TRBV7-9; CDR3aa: ASSLGGQESGYT
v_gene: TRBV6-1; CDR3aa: ASSGHLSNQPQH
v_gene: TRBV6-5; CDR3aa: ASSGMDRENYGYT
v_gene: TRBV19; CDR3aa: ARVGGALRGNSPLH
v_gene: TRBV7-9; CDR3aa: ASSQGQGANYGYT
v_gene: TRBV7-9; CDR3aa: ASSLSSSQY
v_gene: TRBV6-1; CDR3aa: ASEQGINTEAF
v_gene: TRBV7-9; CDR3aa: ASSLGTRTDQETQY
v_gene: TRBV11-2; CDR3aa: ASSLGGYGYT
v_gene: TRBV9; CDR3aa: ASSAVDNPNTEAF
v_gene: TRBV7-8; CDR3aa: ASSLRGVAGGPDTQY
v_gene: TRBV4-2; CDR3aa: ASSQDPAGAYQGEQF
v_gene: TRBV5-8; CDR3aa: ASTAEGTGFATNEKLF
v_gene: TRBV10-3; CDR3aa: AISESMRDEQF
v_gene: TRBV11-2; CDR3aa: ASSLDPGAGGSGYGYT
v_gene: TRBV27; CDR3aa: ASSRGGNQPQH
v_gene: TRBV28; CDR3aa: ASSLNGGATGNYGYT
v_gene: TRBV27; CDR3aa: ASSLQGAVSEQY
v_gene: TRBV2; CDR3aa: ASSEDRDSNYGYT
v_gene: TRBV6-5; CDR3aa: ATTLWGRWDYGYT
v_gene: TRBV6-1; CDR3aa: ASSGTAYEQY
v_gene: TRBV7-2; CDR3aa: ASSSPQGSPQH